Sequencing of this T cell receptor (beta chain) was carried out in a study of beta chain features in type 1 diabetes. Whole-study results and caveats: People with Type 1 diabetes carried modestly yet significantly shorter TCRB CDR3s in all four CD4+ subsets.

CDR1 and CDR2 (germline): GTSNPN, SVGIG (reference sequence). The CDR3 has 16 amino acids. V trimming: 0 bases; J trimming: 5 bases; junction bases outside the gene matches: 8. Investigators reverse transcribed all isolated RNA, so they sequenced expressed TCRB transcripts. Some clones are missing from TCRdb's copy, which holds only in-frame ones; the method was immunoSEQ multiplex PCR. The table has nearly 700,000 clones, under 15% seen once. A remark on this clone: The antigen is undetermined.

Sequenced material: naive CD4+ T cells from blood. This sequence was found in a man aged 18 to 29 with type 1 diabetes. V gene TRBV30 combines with J gene TRBJ1-5; 9 nucleotides align to TRBD1. The chain's CDR3 is CAWSVASGTGYQPQHF. CDR3 nucleotides: TGTGCCTGGAGTGTAGCTTCCGGGACAGGGTATCAGCCCCAGCATTTT.